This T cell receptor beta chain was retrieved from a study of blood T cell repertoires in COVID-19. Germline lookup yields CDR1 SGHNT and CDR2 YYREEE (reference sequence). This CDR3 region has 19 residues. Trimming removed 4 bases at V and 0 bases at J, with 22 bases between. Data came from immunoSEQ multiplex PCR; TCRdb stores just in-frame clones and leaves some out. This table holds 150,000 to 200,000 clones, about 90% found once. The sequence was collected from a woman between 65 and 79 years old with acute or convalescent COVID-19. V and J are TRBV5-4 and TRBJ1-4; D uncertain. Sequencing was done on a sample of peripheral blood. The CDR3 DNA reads TGTGCCAGCAGCACCGACCCGCGTTCCCCCGAGGCAACTAATGAAAAACTGTTTTTT. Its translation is CASSTDPRSPEATNEKLFF.